This entry lists 18 T cell receptor beta chains sequenced from one sample in a study of blood T cell repertoires in COVID-19. Profiling relied on immunoSEQ multiplex PCR, and the TCRdb table lists in-frame clones only, not all of them. The sample yields some 200,000 clones, roughly nine tenths seen once. The source material was PBMCs or T cells enriched from blood (not recorded which). Receptors were obtained from a woman younger than 35 in a cohort exposed to, infected with or recovered from COVID-19 (not recorded which).

This clone has more than one count but fewer than ten. The chain uses TRBV5-1 and TRBJ2-3; perhaps TRBD1 as D (6 bases). The germline V and J ends were trimmed by 2 bases and 4 bases, with 11 bases remaining between them. CDR1 and CDR2 (germline): SGHRS, YFSETQ. CDR3 length: 14 residues. CDR3 region: CASSFQGSADTQYF. Written as DNA, the CDR3 is TGCGCCAGCAGCTTTCAGGGGTCTGCAGATACGCAGTATTTT.

The chain couples TRBV27 to TRBJ2-7, with D possibly being TRBD2 (6 bases). The germline gives CDR1 MNHEY, CDR2 SMNVEV (reference sequence). Trimming cost V 5 bases and J 2 bases, with 16 bases left between them. CDR3 length: 15 residues. The CDR3 region is CASSPLRTTPYEQYF. CDR3 in DNA: TGTGCCAGCAGTCCCCTTCGGACTACTCCCTACGAGCAGTACTTC.

The CDR3 loop is CASRPGTWGWNTEAFF. DNA for the CDR3: TGTGCCAGCAGACCCGGGACATGGGGTTGGAACACTGAAGCTTTCTTT. The chain has TRBV28 and TRBJ1-1, with D possibly TRBD1 on 6 matching bases. This CDR3 has 16 residues. Trimming left V 6 bases short and J 1 base short, with 18 bases between. The V gene's germline CDR1 is MDHEN and CDR2 SYDVKM. Supplemented by reference TRBV28 and TRBJ1-1, the full variable domain reads DVKVTQSSRYLVKRTGEKVFLECVQDMDHENMFWYRQDPGLGLRLIYFSYDVKMKEKGDIPEGYSVSREKKERFSLILESASTNQTSMYLCASRPGTWGWNTEAFFGQGTRLTVV.

The chain links TRBV5-8 to TRBJ2-7; TRBD2 might be the D (5 bases). This CDR3 is 13 amino acids long. CDR1 is SGHTS and CDR2 is YDEGEE in the germline V gene. With 3 bases removed from V and 5 bases from J, the gap between germline ends came to 12 bases. The CDR3 DNA is TGTGCCAGCAGCTCCCTACGGGATGACGAGCAGTACTTC. The encoded protein is CASSSLRDDEQYF.

This rearrangement joins TRBV15 to TRBJ2-1; the match to TRBD2 covers 7 bases. Germline V lookup: CDR1 LNHNV, CDR2 YYDKDF (reference sequence). The CDR3 has 14 amino acids. V was pared by 6 bases and J by 7 bases, with 9 bases of the junction left unmatched. CDR3 in amino acids: CATRTSAPRNEQFF. The DNA for the CDR3 is TGTGCCACCAGAACTAGCGCCCCCAGGAATGAGCAGTTCTTC.

The chain joins TRBV2 to TRBJ2-7, with TRBD1 identical over 8 bases. The CDR3 covers 13 residues. The V segment lost 4 bases and the J segment 3 bases; nucleotides outside the gene matches: 2. Germline V CDR1 and CDR2: SNHLY, FYNNEI. CDR3 DNA: TGTGCCAGCAGTGGGACAGGGATCTACGAGCAGTACTTC. This gives the protein CASSGTGIYEQYF.

The gene calls are TRBV24-1 and TRBJ1-2; 7 bases line up with TRBD1. Germline values: CDR1 KGHDR, CDR2 SFDVKD. The ends lost 1 base at V and 8 bases at J; junction bases unmatched: 6. CDR3 length: 14 amino acids. CDR3 sequence reads: CATSDFRTGGGYTF. CDR3 nucleotide sequence: TGTGCCACCAGTGATTTTCGGACAGGCGGCGGCTACACCTTC.

The chain uses TRBV5-1 and TRBJ1-6; 8 nucleotides line up with TRBD1. V lost 1 base and J lost 4; bases outside the gene matches: 4. Germline lookup yields CDR1 SGHRS and CDR2 YFSETQ. The CDR3 covers 16 residues. In nucleotides, the CDR3 is TGCGCCAGCAGCTTGTTAGGACAGGGATATAATTCACCCCTCCACTTT. As protein: CASSLLGQGYNSPLHF.

V and J are TRBV10-3 and TRBJ2-1; 7 positions agree with TRBD1. Germline values: CDR1 ENHRY, CDR2 SYGVKD. The CDR3 sequence is 12 residues long. V lost 8 bases, J lost 6 bases, and 4 bases stayed unmatched. CDR3 in DNA: TGTGCCATCGGGGGACAGACCAATGAGCAGTTCTTC. It translates to CAIGGQTNEQFF.

The chain recombines TRBV2 with TRBJ2-5; D is unresolved. V shed 3 bases and J shed 4 bases, with 3 bases lying between them. The CDR3 has 11 amino acids. Germline values: CDR1 SNHLY, CDR2 FYNNEI. CDR3 bases: TGTGCCAGCAGTGACGGAGAGACCCAGTACTTC. Translating gives CASSDGETQYF.

This clone was detected only once. The genes are TRBV11-3 and TRBJ1-4, with D perhaps matching TRBD1 (6 bases). Germline loops: CDR1 SGHNT, CDR2 YENEEA. V was cut by 4 bases and J by 5 bases, with 8 bases left in between. There are 13 residues in the CDR3. CDR3 region: CASSWGTNEKLFF. DNA for the CDR3: TGTGCCAGCAGCTGGGGGACAAATGAAAAACTGTTTTTT.

V gene TRBV5-1 combines with J gene TRBJ1-2; D is ambiguous. The germline V gene encodes CDR1 SGHRS and CDR2 YFSETQ. V dropped 3 bases and J dropped 2 bases, with 5 bases sitting between them. This CDR3 comprises 12 residues. DNA for the CDR3: TGCGCCAGCAGCTCAGAAAACTATGGCTACACCTTC. It is translated as CASSSENYGYTF.

This sequence joins TRBV28 and TRBJ2-7, with a weak D call TRBD2 (5 bases). Deletions cut 0 bases from V and 7 bases from J, with 13 bases between. Looked up from germline, CDR1 is MDHEN and CDR2 is SYDVKM. The CDR3 spans 14 residues. In DNA, the CDR3 is TGTGCCAGCAGTTTATGGCCCGGGCAGCGGGAGCAGTACTTC. It codes for CASSLWPGQREQYF.

The chain employs TRBV5-1 and TRBJ2-7; 9 bases are shared with TRBD1. The V and J ends lost 2 bases and 4 bases, in that order; junction bases with no gene match: 4. The CDR3 has 14 amino acids. Germline CDR1 is SGHRS and CDR2 is YFSETQ. CDR3 residues: CASSFGTGWYEQYF. DNA for the CDR3: TGCGCCAGCAGCTTCGGGACAGGGTGGTACGAGCAGTACTTC.

The chain has TRBV7-8 and TRBJ2-3; TRBD2 might be the D (6 bases). The V end lost 5 bases, the J end lost 0 bases, and 12 bases lay between the germline ends. This CDR3 has 15 amino acids. Germline CDR1 reads SGHVS; CDR2 reads FQNEAQ. CDR3 sequence: CASSPSGSSTDTQYF. The CDR3 region has the DNA TGTGCCAGCAGCCCAAGCGGGTCTAGCACAGATACGCAGTATTTT.

By share, this clone ranks as medium-sized. The gene calls are TRBV4-2 and TRBJ1-1; weak D call: TRBD1 (6 bases). Trimming took 4 bases from V and 1 from J, leaving 13 bases between them. This CDR3 spans 15 amino acids. The germline gives CDR1 LGHNA, CDR2 YNFKEQ. CDR3 nucleotide sequence: TGTGCCAGCAGCCCCCTACAGGGATCGAACACTGAAGCTTTCTTT. Residues: CASSPLQGSNTEAFF.

This clone was seen just once. The rearrangement joins TRBV18 to TRBJ1-1; the D is unclear. The CDR3 spans 13 residues. Germline assignment: CDR1 KGHSH and CDR2 LQKENI. The V and J ends lost 0 bases and 7 bases respectively, with 9 bases between them. The CDR3 protein is CASSPPVYYEAFF. CDR3 nucleotides: TGTGCCAGCTCACCACCGGTTTACTATGAAGCTTTCTTT.

V and J are TRBV5-5 and TRBJ2-5, with 11 bases matching TRBD2. After removal of 4 bases from V and 3 bases from J, the junction contained 2 bases not matched to a gene. The CDR3 runs 14 residues. Germline V gives CDR1 SGHKS, CDR2 YYEKEE (reference sequence). Written as DNA, the CDR3 is TGTGCCAGCAGCCTTAGCGGGGGGGAAGAGACCCAGTACTTC. This codes for CASSLSGGEETQYF. Full variable domain (remainder filled in from reference TRBV5-5 and TRBJ2-5): DAGVTQSPTHLIKTRGQQVTLRCSPISGHKSVSWYQQVLGQGPQFIFQYYEKEERGRGNFPDRFSARQFPNYSSELNVNALLLGDSALYLCASSLSGGEETQYFGPGTRLLVL.